This T cell receptor beta chain originates from a study of T cells in Graves' hyperthyroidism and ophthalmopathy. Overall study: At initial diagnosis, before any treatment had begun, peripheral blood was obtained. Study-level results: Blood also showed most of the thyroid clonotypes that were expanded above 0.001.

TCR beta CDR3 region amplification was performed from RNA transcripts. HTBI primers were employed in a first-round RT-PCR of the TCR CDR3. TCRdb independently ran MiXCR on the multiplex PCR reads; one entry per CDR3 protein. The sample includes about 360,000 distinct CDR3 sequences, roughly 13% of them seen just once. Diagnoses used clinical symptoms, serum thyroxine and TRAb, thyroid ultrasound and orbital computed tomography. From roughly 9.2 ml of fresh peripheral blood, PBMCs were isolated. This clonotype was counted at least ten times. Its target is unknown. The specimen sequenced was blood. This TCR derives from a woman younger than 30 with Graves' hyperthyroidism.

CDR3 residues: CASSQGQTLYGYTF. CDR3 sequence (DNA): TGTGCCAGCAGCCAAGGACAGACCCTCTATGGCTACACCTTC. The rearrangement links TRBV2 to TRBJ1-2, with TRBD1 as a possible D gene (6 bases). The CDR3 runs to 14 residues. Looked up from germline, CDR1 is SNHLY and CDR2 is FYNNEI. Trimming left V 6 bases short and J 4 bases short, with 15 bases between.